The next 26 T cell receptor beta chains were all read from a single sample in a study of blood T cell repertoires in COVID-19. Method: immunoSEQ multiplex PCR; TCRdb's copy keeps in-frame clones and lacks some. The table lists approximately 150,000 clones, 75% to 90% of them singletons. Input material: PBMCs or T cells enriched from blood (not recorded which). Receptor source: a man aged 50-59 years in a cohort exposed to, infected with or recovered from COVID-19 (not recorded which).

The V call is TRBV27, the J call TRBJ2-1, with 8 bases lining up with TRBD2. The V and J ends lost 4 bases and 6 bases, in that order; junction bases with no gene match: 5. Germline V gene data show CDR1 as MNHEY and CDR2 as SMNVEV (reference sequence). The CDR3 consists of 14 residues. The CDR3 reads CASSSGLVGNEQFF. In nucleotides, the CDR3 is TGTGCCAGCAGTTCGGGACTAGTAGGCAATGAGCAGTTCTTC.

The chain is built from TRBV9 and TRBJ1-2; a weak D match, TRBD1 (6 bases). CDR3 length equals 15 residues. V gave up 5 bases and J gave up 4 bases, with 18 bases separating them. Germline lookup yields CDR1 SGDLS and CDR2 YYNGEE. CDR3 sequence reads: CASRGGQGRPYGYTF. Here the CDR3 DNA reads TGTGCCAGCAGGGGCGGCCAGGGGCGGCCCTATGGCTACACCTTC.

This clone was found once. CDR3 residues: CASSWREGLPDEQFF. CDR3 sequence (DNA): TGCGCCAGCAGCTGGCGGGAGGGCCTTCCCGATGAGCAGTTCTTC. The chain is built from TRBV5-1 and TRBJ2-1; 9 bases agree with TRBD2. V was pared by 3 bases and J by 8 bases, with 9 bases of the junction left unmatched. The CDR3 spans 15 residues. CDR1 SGHRS and CDR2 YFSETQ come from the germline V gene.

The chain joins TRBV2 to TRBJ1-6; 9 bases agree with TRBD1. CDR3 size: 12 residues. Per the germline V gene, CDR1 is SNHLY and CDR2 is FYNNEI. V dropped 6 bases and J dropped 13; count of bases not matched to a gene: 4. The CDR3 nucleotides read TGTGCCAGCAGAGCCGGACAGGGGCCCCTCCACTTT. Protein product: CASRAGQGPLHF.

V is TRBV19 and J is TRBJ1-2, with D maybe TRBD1 (6 bases). The CDR3 consists of 12 residues. V lost 5 bases, J lost 8 bases, and 12 bases lay in between. Germline values: CDR1 LNHDA, CDR2 SQIVND (reference sequence). The CDR3 DNA reads as TGTGCCAGTAGTCCCTACAGGGAGGGCTACACCTTC. It encodes CASSPYREGYTF.

The V call is TRBV7-6, the J call TRBJ1-1; D unclear. Per germline, CDR1 SGHVS and CDR2 FNYEAQ. The CDR3 is 13 residues long. V was cut by 1 base and J by 0 bases, with 3 bases left in between. CDR3: CASSLDLNTEAFF. The CDR3 coding sequence is TGTGCCAGCAGCTTAGACTTGAACACTGAAGCTTTCTTT.

The chain recombines TRBV5-4 with TRBJ1-2; 9 nucleotides line up with TRBD1. Germline CDR1 reads SGHNT; CDR2 reads YYREEE (reference sequence). J gave up 5 bases and V 3 bases, and 14 bases lay outside the gene matches. This CDR3 is 17 amino acids long. This chain's CDR3 is CASSSTGGLMGAYGYTF. The DNA of the CDR3 is TGTGCCAGCAGCTCGACAGGGGGGCTGATGGGGGCGTATGGCTACACCTTC.

J is TRBJ2-7 and V is TRBV27; 7 nucleotides line up with TRBD2. J was trimmed by 2 bases and V by 6 bases; bases with no gene match: 4. CDR3 length: 13 amino acids. The V gene's germline CDR1 is MNHEY and CDR2 SMNVEV (reference sequence). The CDR3 sequence: CASSPGLAYEQYF. The CDR3 DNA reads as TGTGCCAGCAGCCCAGGACTAGCCTACGAGCAGTACTTC.

V gene TRBV7-2 combines with J gene TRBJ1-5, with D possibly TRBD1 on 6 matching bases. This CDR3 is 15 amino acids long. Trimming cost V 4 bases and J 2 bases, with 12 bases left between them. Germline loops: CDR1 SGHTA, CDR2 FQGNSA. CDR3 amino acids: CASSSQGLGNQPQHF. Written as DNA, the CDR3 is TGTGCCAGCAGCTCCCAGGGGCTGGGCAATCAGCCCCAGCATTTT.

This sequence joins TRBV7-9 and TRBJ2-1; 12 nucleotides agree with TRBD2. The CDR3 is 17 residues long. The germline V gene has CDR1 SEHNR and CDR2 FQNEAQ (reference sequence). J gave up 4 bases and V 3 bases, and 7 bases lay outside the gene matches. The CDR3 spells CASSFAGTSGFYNEQFF. The CDR3 nucleotides read TGTGCCAGCAGCTTTGCTGGGACTAGCGGGTTTTACAATGAGCAGTTCTTC.

This sequence joins TRBV6-5 and TRBJ2-7; 7 bases map to TRBD1. This CDR3 has 14 amino acids. Looked up from germline, CDR1 is MNHEY and CDR2 is SVGAGI. V lost 5 bases, J lost 0 bases, and 4 bases stayed unmatched. The CDR3 nucleotides read TGTGCCAGCAGTAACAGGGGTGGCTCCTACGAGCAGTACTTC. Translated, it gives CASSNRGGSYEQYF.

The chain employs TRBV3-1 (or the pseudogene TRBV3-2) and TRBJ2-5; D perhaps matches TRBD2 (7 bases). V lost 4 bases and J lost 4, with 13 bases in between. The CDR3 runs to 14 residues. Germline CDR1 is LGHDT and CDR2 is YNNKEL (reference sequence). The CDR3 region has the DNA TGTGCCAGCAGCCGAAGGGGAGGGGGAGAGACCCAGTACTTC. Its protein product is CASSRRGGGETQYF.

V and J are TRBV2 and TRBJ1-2; TRBD1 is a possible D gene (5 bases). In germline, CDR1 is SNHLY, CDR2 FYNNEI. The CDR3 has 12 amino acids. V gave up 8 bases and J gave up 4 bases, with 11 bases separating them. The DNA for the CDR3 is TGTGCCAGCCGGGACGGGGGCTATGGCTACACCTTC. Encoded protein: CASRDGGYGYTF.

The chain carries TRBV5-6 and TRBJ2-5; 13 bases are shared with TRBD2. V was pared by 0 bases and J by 3 bases, with 5 bases of the junction left unmatched. Germline V gene data show CDR1 as SGHDT and CDR2 as YYEEEE. The CDR3 extends over 17 amino acids. CDR3 protein: CASSLGGTSGEEETQYF. The CDR3 bases are TGTGCCAGCAGCTTGGGTGGGACTAGCGGGGAAGAAGAGACCCAGTACTTC.

This rearrangement joins TRBV24-1 to TRBJ2-1, with a tentative D call TRBD1 (6 bases). Looked up from germline, CDR1 is KGHDR and CDR2 is SFDVKD. V was pared by 0 bases and J by 2 bases, with 13 bases between. This CDR3 is built from 17 residues. The CDR3 nucleotides are TGTGCCACCAGTGATTTGGAGCGGAAGGGGGCCTACAATGAGCAGTTCTTC. It yields the protein CATSDLERKGAYNEQFF.

The chain is built from TRBV28 and TRBJ1-5; 7 bases match TRBD1. The germline CDR1 and CDR2 sequences are MDHEN and SYDVKM. Trimming took 6 bases from V and 0 from J; bases not matched to a gene: 2. The CDR3 is made up of 14 amino acids. The CDR3 DNA sequence: TGTGCCAGCAGAGGGACAGTTAGCAATCAGCCCCAGCATTTT. Its protein product is CASRGTVSNQPQHF.

The V call is TRBV29-1, the J call TRBJ1-1, with D possibly being TRBD1 (5 bases). This CDR3 region has 12 residues. The V end was cut by 7 bases, the J end by 4 bases, with 13 bases between. Germline V gene lookup returns CDR1 SQVTM and CDR2 ANQGSEA. CDR3 DNA sequence: TGCAGCGCCCGGGGGGGAGGCACTGAAGCTTTCTTT. It codes for CSARGGGTEAFF.

This clone was recorded once. The rearrangement joins TRBV28 to TRBJ1-2, with 9 positions matching TRBD1. With V trimmed by 8 bases and J by 6 bases, 4 bases remained unmatched. The CDR3 extends over 12 amino acids. Germline CDR1 MDHEN, CDR2 SYDVKM. Here the CDR3 reads CASFWTGDGYTF. The CDR3 coding sequence is TGTGCCAGCTTTTGGACAGGGGATGGCTACACCTTC.

The rearrangement links TRBV5-1 to TRBJ2-3; 10 nucleotides align to TRBD2. Germline values: CDR1 SGHRS, CDR2 YFSETQ. The CDR3 loop spans 15 amino acids. The V gene end was trimmed by 0 bases and the J gene end by 3 bases; junction bases not matched to a gene: 1. The CDR3 sequence is CASSLELAGTDTQYF. The DNA for the CDR3 is TGCGCCAGCAGCTTGGAACTAGCGGGGACAGATACGCAGTATTTT.

V and J are TRBV19 and TRBJ1-2; D remains ambiguous. Germline lookup yields CDR1 LNHDA and CDR2 SQIVND (reference sequence). The CDR3 sequence is 12 residues long. The germline V and J ends were trimmed by 7 bases and 4 bases, with 10 bases remaining between them. The CDR3 nucleotides read TGTGCCAGTACCCCGGGTGGCTATGGCTACACCTTC. Its translation is CASTPGGYGYTF. Full variable domain (remainder filled in from reference TRBV19 and TRBJ1-2): DGGITQSPKYLFRKEGQNVTLSCEQNLNHDAMYWYRQDPGQGLRLIYYSQIVNDFQKGDIAEGYSVSREKKESFPLTVTSAQKNPTAFYLCASTPGGYGYTFGSGTRLTVV.

This chain links TRBV9 with TRBJ1-6; perhaps TRBD1 as D (6 bases). Trimming cost V 4 bases and J 0 bases, with 23 bases left between them. The germline V gene has CDR1 SGDLS and CDR2 YYNGEE. This CDR3 is built from 20 residues. CDR3 protein: CASSPGGGRELSSYNSPLHF. CDR3 bases: TGTGCCAGCAGCCCCGGGGGGGGCAGGGAACTCAGCTCCTATAATTCACCCCTCCACTTT. The full variable domain, with the rest looked up from reference TRBV9 and TRBJ1-6, is DSGVTQTPKHLITATGQRVTLRCSPRSGDLSVYWYQQSLDQGLQFLIQYYNGEERAKGNILERFSAQQFPDLHSELNLSSLELGDSALYFCASSPGGGRELSSYNSPLHFGNGTRLTVT.

CDR3 coding DNA: TGTGCCAGCAAAGATCGACAGGGTGCTCAGCCCCAGCATTTT. Translation gives CASKDRQGAQPQHF. The chain carries TRBV2 and TRBJ1-5; 7 bases fit TRBD1. The trim removed 7 bases at V and 6 bases at J, leaving 9 bases unmatched. Per the germline V gene, CDR1 is SNHLY and CDR2 is FYNNEI. CDR3 length: 14 residues.

The chain combines TRBV19 with TRBJ1-1; 7 nucleotides align to TRBD1. This CDR3 contains 14 residues. Germline values: CDR1 LNHDA, CDR2 SQIVND (reference sequence). J was trimmed by 7 bases and V by 3 bases; bases with no gene match: 8. Here the CDR3 DNA reads TGTGCCAGTAGTATTGACAGGGCGAACCTTGAAGCTTTCTTT. Translation: CASSIDRANLEAFF.

The V gene is TRBV7-9, the J gene TRBJ1-6; TRBD1 agrees at 12 bases. The ends lost 2 bases at V and 9 bases at J; junction bases unmatched: 8. This CDR3 spans 17 amino acids. CDR1 SEHNR and CDR2 FQNEAQ come from the germline V gene (reference sequence). The CDR3 region has the DNA TGTGCCAGCAGCTTACCCTCCGGGACAGGGGGCGGTTCACCCCTCCACTTT. The encoded protein is CASSLPSGTGGGSPLHF.

This clone has a handful of counts. The chain employs TRBV2 and TRBJ2-7; D not resolved. CDR1 and CDR2 (germline): SNHLY, FYNNEI. V was pared by 6 bases and J by 4 bases, with 10 bases between. CDR3 length equals 12 residues. The DNA of the CDR3 is TGTGCCAGCAGCCCCAGGTCGTACGAGCAGTACTTC. Amino acids: CASSPRSYEQYF.

The V gene is TRBV2, the J gene TRBJ1-3; D gene unclear. V gave up 7 bases and J gave up 4 bases, with 14 bases separating them. The CDR3 runs 14 residues. Germline V gene data show CDR1 as SNHLY and CDR2 as FYNNEI. The CDR3 protein is CASTEGQTGNTIYF. CDR3 sequence (DNA): TGTGCCAGCACCGAGGGTCAGACAGGAAACACCATATATTTT.